The rows below give T cell receptor beta chains drawn from one sample of a study of shared clonotypes between healthy human individuals. Assay used: immunoSEQ multiplex PCR; TCRdb lists only in-frame clones, some missing. This repertoire shows about 2 million clones, about 95% found once; its top ten account for roughly 1%. What was sequenced was naive CD8+ T cells sorted from blood. The source of these receptors is a man aged 18 to 29 in good health. The CDR3 runs from the conserved cysteine through the conserved F or W. The D gene is left open where the match is weak. Clone size is not always given. Where it is, it says once, few, many or a class for expanded clones.

clone_size	d_call	j_call	v_call	cdr3_aa
-	-	TRBJ1-2	TRBV14	CASSQEVGNYGYTF
-	-	TRBJ1-3	TRBV11-3	CASSLESHSDSSGNTIYF
once	TRBD2	TRBJ2-1	TRBV7-9	CASSPIGLAGYNEQFF
-	TRBD2	TRBJ2-3	TRBV5-5	CASSLLTSGVDTQYF
-	-	TRBJ2-5	TRBV2	CASSVPDTQGTQYF
-	TRBD1	TRBJ1-5	TRBV5-6	CASSLGQGAQPQHF
once	-	TRBJ2-5	TRBV19	CASSPILGTQYF
-	TRBD1	TRBJ2-5	TRBV5-6	CASSSGTGWETQYF
once	-	TRBJ2-2	TRBV4-1	CASSLRLVYNTGELFF
-	TRBD2	TRBJ2-5	TRBV7-6	CASSLGKVAGDGETQYF
-	TRBD2	TRBJ2-7	TRBV9	CASSPGASGVDSYEQYF
-	TRBD1	TRBJ2-7	TRBV10-3	CATTGGADYEQYF
-	TRBD1	TRBJ2-5	TRBV29-1	CSVGTGGGQETQYF
once	TRBD2	TRBJ2-7	TRBV9	CASSVASGSHEQYF
-	-	TRBJ2-7	TRBV21-1	CASSKGQGRAYEQYF
-	-	TRBJ2-3	TRBV7-2	CASRPTAGYTDTQYF
-	-	TRBJ2-7	TRBV28	CASRVGYEQYF
-	-	TRBJ1-1	TRBV2	CASSEDEGVAAFF
-	-	TRBJ2-2	TRBV4-3	CASSQAASALTGELFF
-	-	TRBJ1-4	TRBV6-6	CASSYSYSLNEKLFF
-	-	TRBJ1-1	TRBV4-1	CASSVQGGGTEAFF
once	TRBD1	TRBJ2-5	TRBV4-1	CASSQGTGWEETQYF
-	-	TRBJ1-1	TRBV5-1	CASEGGNGEAFF
once	-	TRBJ1-5	TRBV15	CATSMGFLGGKSNQPQHF
-	-	TRBJ1-6	TRBV19	CASSIFGSEDNSPLHF
-	-	TRBJ1-2	TRBV7-9	CASSLVTDLGYTF
-	TRBD2	TRBJ2-1	TRBV6-5	CASSSSGDNEQFF
-	TRBD2	TRBJ2-7	TRBV27	CASSLGGTSGFYEQYF
once	-	TRBJ1-5	TRBV25-1	CASSTRVGQPQHF
-	TRBD2	TRBJ2-2	TRBV7-9	CASSPRTSGNTGELFF